This TCR beta chain was found in a study of cytomegalovirus exposure and HLA in healthy donors (dated by TCRdb to 2016 to 2017). Study-wide context: According to an earlier analysis of several hundred of the donors, about 179 million T cells yielded some 110 million unique TCR beta sequences and approximately 300 Gb of sequence data. An early release covering roughly 600 HLA-typed donors comprised roughly 300 gigabases of sequencing data and approximately 80 million unique TCR sequences. Of the roughly 400 genotyped donors, approximately 80% were placed in the genetic ancestry cluster associated with self-reported Caucasian donors. The aim of the study was to test whether cataloging public T cell receptors could identify signatures of past pathogen exposure. The study used immunosequencing to profile the T cell repertoires of about 670 subjects and linked those repertoires to cytomegalovirus serostatus. Along with the approximately 620-subject first cohort, a separate validation cohort of roughly 110 different subjects was used. The study combined high-throughput TCR immunosequencing, statistical association of individual TCRs with disease status, and machine learning to predict cytomegalovirus infection status. In a later analysis, previously published TCR beta repertoires from several hundred donors were re-analyzed and high-resolution HLA genotyping was added so that TCR occurrence patterns could be studied. The later analysis used no new phenotypic data to find candidate immune exposures, relying instead on TCR beta sequences and their occurrence across donors. An earlier analysis of nearly 600 of the donors applied high-throughput TCR beta sequencing to assess whether each TCR beta V gene segment acted as functional or pseudogenic. Donor age, sex, ethnicity and CMV serostatus were collected together with the repertoire data. A later genetic analysis took genome-wide SNP genotypes for about 65% of the 666 donors and used that subset as a discovery cohort. All discovery cohort repertoires had been generated using a single sequencing platform. HLA typing included class I and class II loci at four-digit resolution. Typing coverage differed by locus: A, B, C, DRB1 and DQB1 were typed in roughly 629-630 donors, DQA1 in approximately 520, DPA1 in some 600, and DPB1 in approximately 450. About 5 DR-DQ haplotypes were handled as single units for association and clustering, since linkage in the cohort was strong. Across some 400 genotyped donors of the cohort, an average of approximately 240,000 unique TCR beta nucleotide sequences per donor were sequenced, and roughly a sixth of those sequences were non-productive.

In total, approximately 690 healthy bone marrow donors made up the cohort. Cohort members were all nominally healthy when sampled, although unrecorded immune exposures were likely present. The donor tested CMV seronegative and was one of the 352 seronegative cohort members. A peripheral blood sample was provided by each donor, and peripheral blood mononuclear cells were used for TCR beta sequencing. Genomic DNA was extracted from the blood cell samples with the Qiagen DNeasy Blood Extraction Kit. General study outcomes and caveats: Roughly 17 rarely observed V segments, including chromosome 9 orphons, were excluded from the earlier analysis of several hundred of the donors because counts were too low. The authors suggested that the approach could potentially be extended to other disease states and immunological phenotypes. In an earlier analysis of 587 of the donors, most TCR beta V segments appeared in productive rearrangements about 87% or about 30% of the time, broadly matching IMGT annotations. A further reported finding was that TCR beta sequences accurately predicted the HLA-A and HLA-B alleles for most subjects in the first cohort. Correlated functional status among segregating V segments might be attributable to linkage disequilibrium, but an unknown experimental factor could not be ruled out. According to a later analysis, TCR association rates differed among HLA loci, with DRB1 alleles showing the most associated TCRs and HLA-C alleles showing the fewest. Compared with the roughly 670-donor mean, donors in an Asian-associated ancestry cluster had fewer N-insertions in productive TCRs, according to a later genetic analysis. While some public TCRs were present in many individuals, most TCR sequences turned up only very rarely across donors. Compared with equally common non-associated chains, HLA-associated TCR beta chains in a later analysis were more clonally expanded and had lower generation probabilities. In the study, roughly 160 TCR beta chains were listed as associated with cytomegalovirus. At a false discovery rate of 0.05, a later analysis linked 15,000 to 20,000 TCR beta sequences to specific HLA alleles. The sequencing pipeline was judged likely to have produced a cluster of highly shared sequence variants as a technical artifact. A later genetic analysis associated a missense DCLRE1C variant with V-gene and J-gene trimming of TCR beta chains, and an independent cohort replicated the association. Because some donors lacked HLA typing at each locus, the association tests relied only on the typed subset. When HLA alleles, especially DR and DQ, strongly co-occurred, TCR associations were difficult to assign to individual alleles. A few of the identified cytomegalovirus-associated TCR beta chains were confirmed in vitro to be specific for cytomegalovirus antigens. Some IMGT-functional V segments, including TRBV6-2 and TRBV6-3, could not be told apart with the 87-base-pair reads, so those segments were excluded. According to a later analysis, parvovirus B19, influenza, CMV and Epstein-Barr virus appeared linked to several top co-occurrence clusters. A later analysis found that most CMV-associated TCR beta chains appeared HLA-restricted, with HLA associations seemingly driven largely by CMV exposure. The classifier was reported to diagnose cytomegalovirus status with high specificity and sensitivity in both the original and validation cohorts. Presence/absence analyses assumed roughly uniform sequencing depth across donors, an assumption that may not hold. CMV serostatus was the only immune exposure information available for the cohort. The cohort was sequenced for TCR beta chains only, and without alpha or paired-chain data the features that could be detected were limited.

Remarks on this clone: The antigen it binds to is not known. No much larger clone is present one base from it, and per-base qualities are unavailable.

As encoded in the germline V gene (reference sequence), CDR1 is PRHDT while CDR2 is FYEKMQ. At the junction V is shortened by 4 bases and J by 2 bases, with 12 bases in between. The CDR3 runs 15 residues from the cysteine to the phenylalanine. This entry keeps only the CDR3 DNA: 45 bases, framed from base 1. To prepare the library, the immunoSEQ multiplex PCR assay was applied. The multiplex PCR relied on a mix of 60 forward primers for TCR Vbeta segments and 13 reverse primers for TCR Jbeta segments. The CDR3 region of rearranged TCR beta genes was amplified from genomic DNA with a multiplex PCR assay. The amplified TCR beta libraries were sequenced on the Illumina HiSeq System as 87-base-pair reads. As for the authors' bioinformatics: A later analysis tallied about 77 million unique TCR beta chains across the 660 or so repertoires, and approximately 12 million of those chains were shared by two or more donors. To remove PCR and sequencing errors, raw reads were error-corrected and collapsed into unique sequences using a nearest-neighbor algorithm that merged closely related sequences. V, D and J gene segments were assigned by aligning CDR3 sequences to IMGT reference sequences. For a sequence to be retained, at least a six-nucleotide match to both a V gene segment and a J gene segment was required. Rearrangements were called productive when the CDR3 lacked stop codons and stayed in frame with V and J; all others were non-productive. Following IMGT convention, CDR3 was defined as the stretch from the second conserved V-encoded cysteine up to the conserved J-encoded phenylalanine. In an earlier analysis of more than 550 of the donors, sequences lacking an unambiguous match to a single V gene segment were excluded. An earlier analysis of 587 of the donors called V segments functional above 56.7% productive rearrangements and segregating when the between-donor standard deviation exceeded 5%. To diagnose cytomegalovirus status from the catalog of TCR beta chain sequences, a statistical classification framework was built. A later analysis assigned V and J genes by comparing TCR nucleotide sequences with IMGT/GENE-DB human TR gene sequences. In a later analysis, CDR3 sequences and most-parsimonious VDJ recombination scenarios were assigned using the TCRdist pipeline. In a later analysis, each TCR beta chain was defined by its CDR3 amino acid sequence together with its V-gene family, and reads lacking a unique V-gene family were excluded. In a later analysis, 500 to 700 highly shared, low-generation-probability nucleotide sequences were removed to address suspected cross-contamination and a sequencing artifact. In a later analysis, a clonal expansion index was calculated for each public chain from normalized within-repertoire ranks of inferred template counts. A later analysis computed generation probabilities with a VDJ recombination model fitted to out-of-frame rearrangements, and checked the results against IGoR. In a later analysis, hypergeometric tests were used to score TCR-TCR, TCR-HLA and TCR-CMV co-occurrence, with a repertoire-size bias correction applied to TCR pairs. In a later analysis, false discovery rates were estimated by permuting HLA or CMV assignments 20 times. In a later analysis, co-occurring TCRs were grouped with DBSCAN, and TCRdist sequence similarity was added when clustering was performed within HLA-allele-positive subsets. Co-occurrence clustering excluded repertoires with fewer than 30,000 or more than 120,000 public chains, plus five with anomalous nucleotide sharing. TCRdb mirrors the immuneACCESS table, restricted to in-frame sequences. Some clones are absent from its copies; in checked studies, under half trace to an unresolved V gene, and the reason for the others is unknown. That table furnishes V, J and clone size, whereas the DNA furnished D and trimming. This sample holds 150,000 to 180,000 clones; 65% to 75% were observed only once. Under 2.5% of the sample lies in the top ten.

Sequencing used PBMCs. The clonotype was recovered from a man younger than 40 in good health and CMV-seronegative. The sequence joins TRBV13 to TRBJ1-3; tentative D gene TRBD1, with 5 bases matching. The bases read TGTGCCAGCAGCTCACGAACAGGTGCTGGAAACACCATATATTTT. It translates to CASSSRTGAGNTIYF. With the portions outside the CDR3 filled from the reference TRBV13 and TRBJ1-3 genes, the complete variable region becomes AAGVIQSPRHLIKEKRETATLKCYPIPRHDTVYWYQQGPGQDPQFLISFYEKMQSDKGSIPDRFSAQQFSDYHSELNMSSLELGDSALYFCASSSRTGAGNTIYFGEGSWLTVV.